This TCR beta chain was identified during a study of blood T cells in healthy people across ages (dated by TCRdb to between 2014 and 2016). With regard to the full study: In model experiments, template switching captured roughly one uniquely barcoded TCR beta cDNA molecule for every two T cells. To avoid experimental bias, donors of different ages were distributed randomly across sequencing lanes. Two additional independent replicas of 1 million unique cDNA reads from the same blood draw were analyzed for two donors (one aged 18 to 30 and one aged 80 or older). Donors were grouped into four age groups: young (average roughly 17 years), middle-aged (39), aged (around 60) and long-lived (over 80). The study measured age-related changes in TCR beta repertoire diversity using deep sequencing normalized with unique cDNA molecular identifiers. Findings and caveats that apply to the study as a whole: Observed TCR beta diversity per million T cells fell roughly linearly with age, and a significant reduction was already apparent by age around 44. Compared with the aged group, more naive CD4+ T cells, fewer expanded clones and increased TCR diversity were shown by the long-lived group, suggesting age selection. Because the CMV infection status of the donors was unknown, age-related changes in expanded clonotypes may potentially have been confounded. Observed TCR beta diversity correlated strongly with the percentage of naive T cells measured by flow cytometry. Conclusive comparison of naive and antigen-experienced compartments was prevented by the profiling of bulk unsorted PBMCs. Estimates of total diversity based on one million sequenced T cells were regarded as lower bounds and as underestimates.

V is shortened by 0 bases, J by 2 bases, and the region joining them spans 11 bases. From cysteine to phenylalanine, the CDR3 is 15 amino acids long. The DNA shown is the 45-base CDR3, in frame from base 1. The germline V gene sets CDR1 to LGHNA and CDR2 to YSLEER. The donors were roughly 40 Caucasian individuals from Russia, aged roughly 6 to 95 years, who were systemically healthy. Approximately 10 milliliters of peripheral blood were collected from each donor into EDTA-treated Vacutainer tubes. Ficoll-Paque density-gradient centrifugation was used to isolate PBMCs, with at least 6.5 million per sample. Total RNA, at least 5.5 micrograms per sample, was extracted from PBMCs with Trizol reagent. Naive CD45RAhigh/CD27high T cell percentages were measured by flow cytometry on a PBMC aliquot from every donor. The method behind the library was 5' RACE. Sequencing was performed on an Illumina HiSeq 2500. A second PCR of about 7 to 12 cycles was performed with a sample-barcoded 5' primer and a J-beta primer mix. Each TCR beta cDNA molecule received a unique molecular identifier from a template-switch 5' adaptor carrying 12 random nucleotides. Each sample yielded at least 2.5 million CDR3-containing paired-end reads. All of the RNA was converted into first-strand cDNA using the Mint cDNA synthesis kit, with a TRBC-specific oligonucleotide serving as the primer. Following uracil-DNA glycosylase treatment, a first 18-cycle PCR with universal primers M1SS and BC2_uni_R was performed on all cDNA. From the authors' description of their analysis: For normalization, 1 million high-quality reads, each with a distinct molecular identifier, were randomly selected from each sample. Reads with shared molecular identifiers were discarded instead of being binned into consensus sequences. MiTCR, with a Q25 quality threshold and the strictest error-elimination algorithm, was used for CDR3 identification, clonotype clustering and error correction. A nonparametric unseen species model with Euler transformation was used to estimate lower-bound total TCR beta diversity. TCRdb handled the public reads itself, with Q25 trimming in fastp and clone calling in MiXCR, and kept productive beta chains. One record per CDR3 amino acid sequence lists the most common genes and DNA. These V and J calls derive from TCRdb rather than the authors' analysis. This sample comprises roughly 1,800,000 distinct CDR3 sequences, less than 50% of them detected only once. Of the sample, 2% to 2.5% is held by the ten largest clones.

This clonotype was observed a few times. What antigen it recognizes has not been identified. No base quality information exists; no much larger clone differs at one position. This receptor was taken from a woman aged 40 to 49 in good health. The chain couples TRBV4-3 to TRBJ2-7; the D gene cannot be named for sure. The source material was blood. The CDR3 region reads CASSQDRAPTYEQYF. The nucleotide sequence reads as follows: TGCGCCAGCAGCCAAGATAGGGCACCTACCTACGAGCAGTACTTC.